The entry below gives a single T cell receptor (beta chain) sequence along with its context. The antigen remains undetermined. The data originate from a study of cytomegalovirus exposure and HLA in healthy donors. Study outcomes and limitations: A few of the chains that were CMV-associated were confirmed in vitro to be specific for CMV antigens. Most observed TCR sequences were rare, whereas some public TCRs were detected in many donors. Associated with cytomegalovirus, according to the listing, were approximately 160 TCR beta chains.

The protocol was immunoSEQ multiplex PCR, while the TCRdb copy is restricted to in-frame clones and leaves out a portion. This table has 250,000 to 400,000 clones, roughly 90% appearing once. V lost 0 bases to trimming and J lost 9 bases; unmatched junction nucleotides: 3. Germline CDR1 reads SGHDT; CDR2 reads YYEEEE. This CDR3 comprises 13 residues. Sequences were obtained from PBMCs. The rearrangement links TRBV5-6 to TRBJ2-1, with 7 bases aligning to TRBD2. This sequence was found in a young man in good health and CMV-seronegative. The CDR3 is CASSLVSGSEQFF. The CDR3 DNA reads TGTGCCAGCAGCTTGGTTAGCGGGTCTGAGCAGTTCTTC.